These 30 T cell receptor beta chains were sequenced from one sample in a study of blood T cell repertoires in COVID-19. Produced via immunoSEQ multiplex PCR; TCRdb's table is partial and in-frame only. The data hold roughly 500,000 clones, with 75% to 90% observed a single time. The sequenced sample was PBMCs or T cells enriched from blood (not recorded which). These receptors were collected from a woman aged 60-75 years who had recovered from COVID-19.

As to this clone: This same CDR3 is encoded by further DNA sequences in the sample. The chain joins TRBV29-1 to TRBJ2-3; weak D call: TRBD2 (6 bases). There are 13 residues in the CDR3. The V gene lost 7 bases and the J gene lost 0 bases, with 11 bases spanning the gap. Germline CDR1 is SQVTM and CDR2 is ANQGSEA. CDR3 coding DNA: TGCAGCGCGCGGCGGGGAAGCACAGATACGCAGTATTTT. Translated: CSARRGSTDTQYF.

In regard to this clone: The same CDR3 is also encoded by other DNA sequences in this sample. This chain's CDR3 is CASSEQGGGQPQHF. The CDR3 nucleotides are TGTGCCAGCAGTGAACAGGGGGGAGGACAGCCCCAGCATTTT. V is TRBV2 and J is TRBJ1-5; TRBD1 aligns across 7 bases. J gave up 7 bases and V 2 bases, and 5 bases lay outside the gene matches. The CDR3 has 14 amino acids. Germline V gene data show CDR1 as SNHLY and CDR2 as FYNNEI.

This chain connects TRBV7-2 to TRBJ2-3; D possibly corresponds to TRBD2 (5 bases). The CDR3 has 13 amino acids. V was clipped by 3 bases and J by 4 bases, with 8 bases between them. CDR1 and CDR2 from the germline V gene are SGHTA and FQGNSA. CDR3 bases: TGTGCCAGCAGCTTGAGGACTCCAGATACGCAGTATTTT. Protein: CASSLRTPDTQYF.

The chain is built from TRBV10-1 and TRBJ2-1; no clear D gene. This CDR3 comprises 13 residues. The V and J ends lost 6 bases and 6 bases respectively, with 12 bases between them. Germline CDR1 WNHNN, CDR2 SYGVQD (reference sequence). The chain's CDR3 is CASSQNVPNEQFF. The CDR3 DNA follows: TGCGCCAGCAGCCAGAACGTCCCCAATGAGCAGTTCTTC.

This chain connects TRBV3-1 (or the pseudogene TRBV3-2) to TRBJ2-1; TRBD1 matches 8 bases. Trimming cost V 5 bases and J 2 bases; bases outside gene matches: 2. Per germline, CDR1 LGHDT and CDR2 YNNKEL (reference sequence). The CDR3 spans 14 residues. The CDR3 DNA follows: TGTGCCAGCAGCGCAGGGGGCGCCTACAATGAGCAGTTCTTC. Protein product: CASSAGGAYNEQFF.

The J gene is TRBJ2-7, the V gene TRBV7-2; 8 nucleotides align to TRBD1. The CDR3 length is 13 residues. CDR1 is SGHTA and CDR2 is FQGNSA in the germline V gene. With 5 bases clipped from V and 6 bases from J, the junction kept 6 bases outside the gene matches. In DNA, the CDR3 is TGTGCCAGCAGCCTTACAGGGGGAGGCGAGCAGTACGTC. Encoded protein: CASSLTGGGEQYV.

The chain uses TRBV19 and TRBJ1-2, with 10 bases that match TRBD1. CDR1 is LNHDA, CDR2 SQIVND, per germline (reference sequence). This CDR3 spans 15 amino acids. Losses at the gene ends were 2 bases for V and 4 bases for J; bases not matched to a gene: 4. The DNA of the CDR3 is TGTGCCAGTAGTATATCCTGGACAGGGGGCTATGGCTACACCTTC. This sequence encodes CASSISWTGGYGYTF. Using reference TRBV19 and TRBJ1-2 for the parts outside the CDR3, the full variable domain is DGGITQSPKYLFRKEGQNVTLSCEQNLNHDAMYWYRQDPGQGLRLIYYSQIVNDFQKGDIAEGYSVSREKKESFPLTVTSAQKNPTAFYLCASSISWTGGYGYTFGSGTRLTVV.

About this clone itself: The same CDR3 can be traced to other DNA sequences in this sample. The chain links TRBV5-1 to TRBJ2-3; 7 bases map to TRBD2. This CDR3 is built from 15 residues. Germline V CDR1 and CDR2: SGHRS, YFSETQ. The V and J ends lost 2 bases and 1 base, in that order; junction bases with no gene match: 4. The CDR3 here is CASSFRRGGTDTQYF. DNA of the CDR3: TGCGCCAGCAGCTTCCGACGGGGGGGCACAGATACGCAGTATTTT. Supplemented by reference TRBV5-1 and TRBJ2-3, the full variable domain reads KAGVTQTPRYLIKTRGQQVTLSCSPISGHRSVSWYQQTPGQGLQFLFEYFSETQRNKGNFPGRFSGRQFSNSRSEMNVSTLELGDSALYLCASSFRRGGTDTQYFGPGTRLTVL.

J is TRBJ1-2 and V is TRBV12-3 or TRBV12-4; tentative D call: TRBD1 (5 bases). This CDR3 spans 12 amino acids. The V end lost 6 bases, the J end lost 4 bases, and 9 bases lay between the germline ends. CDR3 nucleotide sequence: TGTGCCAGCAGGCCCGACAGCTATGGCTACACCTTC. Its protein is CASRPDSYGYTF.

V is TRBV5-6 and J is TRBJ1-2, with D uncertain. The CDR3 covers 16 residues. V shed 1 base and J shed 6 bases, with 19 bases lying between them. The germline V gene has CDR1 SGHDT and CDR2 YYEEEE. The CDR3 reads CASSLRLTTGTDGYTF. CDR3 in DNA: TGTGCCAGCAGCTTGCGATTGACTACGGGTACGGATGGCTACACCTTC.

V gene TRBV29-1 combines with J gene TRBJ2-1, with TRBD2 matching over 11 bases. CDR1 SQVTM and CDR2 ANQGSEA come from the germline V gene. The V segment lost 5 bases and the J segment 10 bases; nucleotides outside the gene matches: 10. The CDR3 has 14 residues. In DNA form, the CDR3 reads TGCAGCGTTAGGGGGACTAGCGGTCCCGGCGAGCAGTTCTTC. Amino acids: CSVRGTSGPGEQFF.

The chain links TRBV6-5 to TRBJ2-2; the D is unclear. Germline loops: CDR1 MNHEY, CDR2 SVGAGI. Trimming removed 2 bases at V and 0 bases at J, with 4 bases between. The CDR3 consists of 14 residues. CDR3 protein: CASSYDTNTGELFF. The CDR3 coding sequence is TGTGCCAGCAGTTACGACACGAACACCGGGGAGCTGTTTTTT.

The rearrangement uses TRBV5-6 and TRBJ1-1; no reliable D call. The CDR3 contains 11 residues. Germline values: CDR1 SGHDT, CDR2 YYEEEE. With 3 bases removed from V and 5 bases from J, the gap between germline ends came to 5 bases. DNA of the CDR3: TGTGCCAGCAGCTCGGTAACTGAAGCTTTCTTT. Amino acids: CASSSVTEAFF. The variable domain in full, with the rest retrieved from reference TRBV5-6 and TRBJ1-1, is DAGVTQSPTHLIKTRGQQVTLRCSPKSGHDTVSWYQQALGQGPQFIFQYYEEEERQRGNFPDRFSGHQFPNYSSELNVNALLLGDSALYLCASSSVTEAFFGQGTRLTVV.

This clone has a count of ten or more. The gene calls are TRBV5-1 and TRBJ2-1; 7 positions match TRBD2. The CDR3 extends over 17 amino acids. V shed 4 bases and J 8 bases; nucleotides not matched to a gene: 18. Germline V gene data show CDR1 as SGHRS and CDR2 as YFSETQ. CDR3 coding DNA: TGCGCCAGCAGCCCCCCTCCGGGAGGCCCCCTTGAAGATGAGCAGTTCTTC. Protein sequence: CASSPPPGGPLEDEQFF. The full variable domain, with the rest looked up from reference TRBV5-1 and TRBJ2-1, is KAGVTQTPRYLIKTRGQQVTLSCSPISGHRSVSWYQQTPGQGLQFLFEYFSETQRNKGNFPGRFSGRQFSNSRSEMNVSTLELGDSALYLCASSPPPGGPLEDEQFFGPGTRLTVL.

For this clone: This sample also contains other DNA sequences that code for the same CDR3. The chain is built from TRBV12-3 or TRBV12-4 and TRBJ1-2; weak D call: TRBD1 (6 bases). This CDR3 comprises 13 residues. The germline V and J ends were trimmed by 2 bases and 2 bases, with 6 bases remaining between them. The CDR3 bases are TGTGCCAGCAGTTTAAGGGGGAACTATGGCTACACCTTC. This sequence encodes CASSLRGNYGYTF.

The CDR3, as DNA: TGTGCCAGCAGCTTGGGCACGGGACAGGGAACAGATACGCAGTATTTT. Translated, it gives CASSLGTGQGTDTQYF. The V gene is TRBV5-6, the J gene TRBJ2-3; 9 bases agree with TRBD1. The CDR3 covers 16 residues. The trim removed 0 bases at V and 3 bases at J, leaving 5 bases unmatched. The germline V gene encodes CDR1 SGHDT and CDR2 YYEEEE. The full variable domain, with the rest looked up from reference TRBV5-6 and TRBJ2-3, is DAGVTQSPTHLIKTRGQQVTLRCSPKSGHDTVSWYQQALGQGPQFIFQYYEEEERQRGNFPDRFSGHQFPNYSSELNVNALLLGDSALYLCASSLGTGQGTDTQYFGPGTRLTVL.

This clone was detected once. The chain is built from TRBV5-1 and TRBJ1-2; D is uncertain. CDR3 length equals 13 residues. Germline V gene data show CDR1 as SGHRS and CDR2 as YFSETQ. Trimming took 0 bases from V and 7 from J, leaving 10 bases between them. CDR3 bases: TGCGCCAGCAGCTTGGCCTTCTTGAGTGGCTACACCTTC. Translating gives CASSLAFLSGYTF.

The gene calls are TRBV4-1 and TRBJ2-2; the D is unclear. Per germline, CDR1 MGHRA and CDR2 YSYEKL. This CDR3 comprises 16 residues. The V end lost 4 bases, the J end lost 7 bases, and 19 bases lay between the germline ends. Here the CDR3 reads CASSLLGKRNDGELFF. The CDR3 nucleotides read TGCGCCAGCAGCCTCCTAGGCAAACGGAACGACGGGGAGCTGTTTTTT.

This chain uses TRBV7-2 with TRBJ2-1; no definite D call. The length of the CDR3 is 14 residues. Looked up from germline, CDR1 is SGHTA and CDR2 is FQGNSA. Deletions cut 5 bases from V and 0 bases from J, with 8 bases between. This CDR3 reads CASSAISSYNEQFF. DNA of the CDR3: TGTGCCAGCAGCGCAATTAGCTCCTACAATGAGCAGTTCTTC.

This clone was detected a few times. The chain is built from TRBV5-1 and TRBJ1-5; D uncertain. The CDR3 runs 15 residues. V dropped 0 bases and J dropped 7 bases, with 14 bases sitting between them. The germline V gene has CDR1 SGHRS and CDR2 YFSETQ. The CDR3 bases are TGCGCCAGCAGCTTGGATAGCCTGGGAGGGCAGCCCCAGCATTTT. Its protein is CASSLDSLGGQPQHF.

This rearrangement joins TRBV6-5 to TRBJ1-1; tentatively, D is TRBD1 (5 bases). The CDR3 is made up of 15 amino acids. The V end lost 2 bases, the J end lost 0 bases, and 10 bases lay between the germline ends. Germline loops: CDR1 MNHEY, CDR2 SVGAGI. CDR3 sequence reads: CASSYRGPLNTEAFF. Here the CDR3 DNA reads TGTGCCAGCAGTTACAGGGGCCCTTTGAACACTGAAGCTTTCTTT.

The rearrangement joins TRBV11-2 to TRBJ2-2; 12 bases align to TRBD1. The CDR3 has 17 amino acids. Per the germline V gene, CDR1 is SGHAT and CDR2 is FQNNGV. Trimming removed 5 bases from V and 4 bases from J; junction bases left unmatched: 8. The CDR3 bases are TGTGCCAGCAGCCACGGGACAGGGGGCGCTGGCACCGGGGAGCTGTTTTTT. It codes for CASSHGTGGAGTGELFF.

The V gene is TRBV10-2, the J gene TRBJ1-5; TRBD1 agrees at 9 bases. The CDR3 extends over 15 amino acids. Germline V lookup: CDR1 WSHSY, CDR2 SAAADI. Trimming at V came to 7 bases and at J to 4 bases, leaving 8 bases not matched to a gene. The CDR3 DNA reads TGCGCCAGCACCAAGACAGGGGGAGAAAATCAGCCCCAGCATTTT. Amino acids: CASTKTGGENQPQHF.

This CDR3 reads CASRGQGETQYF. CDR3 coding DNA: TGTGCCAGCAGGGGACAGGGGGAGACCCAGTACTTC. The chain carries TRBV2 and TRBJ2-5, with 10 bases that match TRBD1. Germline trimming cut 6 bases from V and 5 bases from J; bases unmatched to any gene: 0. Germline CDR1 SNHLY, CDR2 FYNNEI. This CDR3 is built from 12 residues.

Written as DNA, the CDR3 is TGTGCCAGCAGAATATCAGGGGCAGATACGCAGTATTTT. Translating gives CASRISGADTQYF. The chain joins TRBV6-5 to TRBJ2-3, with D possibly being TRBD1 (6 bases). Germline loops: CDR1 MNHEY, CDR2 SVGAGI. CDR3 length: 13 residues. Trimming stripped 6 bases from V and 4 bases from J, with 11 bases between.

The CDR3 is CASSEARVDNSPLHF. CDR3 in DNA: TGTGCCAGCAGTGAAGCGAGGGTAGATAATTCACCCCTCCACTTT. J is TRBJ1-6 and V is TRBV6-1; D is unclear. The CDR3 covers 15 residues. The V and J ends lost 0 bases and 5 bases respectively, with 8 bases between them. The germline V gene has CDR1 MNHNS and CDR2 SASEGT.

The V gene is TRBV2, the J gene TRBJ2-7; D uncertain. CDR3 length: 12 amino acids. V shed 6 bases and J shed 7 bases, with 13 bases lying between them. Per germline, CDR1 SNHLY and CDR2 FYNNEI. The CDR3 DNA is TGTGCCAGCAGCTACGCTGAGCGAGAGCAGTACTTC. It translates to CASSYAEREQYF.

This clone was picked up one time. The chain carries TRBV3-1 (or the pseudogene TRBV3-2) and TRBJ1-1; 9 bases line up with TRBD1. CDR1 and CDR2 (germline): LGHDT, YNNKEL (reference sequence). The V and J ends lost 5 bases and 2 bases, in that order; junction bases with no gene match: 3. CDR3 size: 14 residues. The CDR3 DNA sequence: TGTGCCAGCAGCTGGACAGGGGTTAACACTGAAGCTTTCTTT. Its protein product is CASSWTGVNTEAFF.

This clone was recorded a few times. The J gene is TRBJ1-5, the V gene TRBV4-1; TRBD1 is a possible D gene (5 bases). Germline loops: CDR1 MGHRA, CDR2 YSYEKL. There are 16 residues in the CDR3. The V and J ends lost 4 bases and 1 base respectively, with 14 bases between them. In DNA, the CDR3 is TGCGCCAGCAGCCTTTACGGGACTGCGAGCAATCAGCCCCAGCATTTT. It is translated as CASSLYGTASNQPQHF.

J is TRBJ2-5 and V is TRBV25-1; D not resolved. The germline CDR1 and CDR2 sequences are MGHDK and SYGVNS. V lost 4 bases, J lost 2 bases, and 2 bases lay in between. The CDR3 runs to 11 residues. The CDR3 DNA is TGTGCCAGCAGTGCGCAAGAGACCCAGTACTTC. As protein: CASSAQETQYF.